The TCR beta chain described here comes from a study of early T cells in non-severe SARS-CoV-2 infection. Turning to the study itself: Alpha and beta chains were unpaired, from unsorted whole-blood bulk RNA. Study-wide results and caveats: CD4 and private specificities were missed by VDJdb matching, which favored anti-spike CD8 responses.

There are 16 residues in the CDR3. Between the trimmed V and J ends, which lost 0 bases and 7 bases, there was a span of 13 bases. CDR1 and CDR2 from the germline V gene are SGHVS and FNYEAQ. Researchers tagged individual cDNA molecules with unique molecular identifiers. Using its own MiXCR run on the 5' RACE reads, TCRdb lists one record per CDR3 protein. The data contain about 110,000 distinct CDR3 sequences, 12% of them seen just once; the ten biggest clones take up approximately 3.1%. This clonotype was detected only a few times. The antigen is undetermined. This TCR came from an adult who was a healthcare worker with PCR-confirmed SARS-CoV-2 infection or an uninfected control (not recorded which). Input material: whole blood. V usage is TRBV7-6 and J usage is TRBJ1-6; maybe TRBD1 (5 bases). CDR3 DNA sequence: TGTGCCAGCAGCTTAGCAACAAGGGGAGGGAATTCACCCCTCCACTTT. Translation: CASSLATRGGNSPLHF.